Sequencing of this T cell receptor beta chain was carried out in a study of yellow fever vaccine responses in identical twins. Study observations and caveats: In identical twins, vaccine T cell responses appeared partly shared and partly individual.

The CDR3 covers 14 residues. The V and J ends lost 0 bases and 6 bases respectively, with 9 bases between them. The germline V gene has CDR1 LGHNA and CDR2 YSLEER. Each CDR3 protein gets one entry after TCRdb re-called the RT-PCR reads with MiXCR. The profile shows about 210 distinct CDR3 sequences, around 75% of them singletons. To note about this clonotype: Its antigen is not identified.

This receptor was obtained from a female donor who received the yellow fever vaccine. The chain employs TRBV4-3 and TRBJ2-1; possibly TRBD1 for D (5 bases). The sequencing here drew on T cells from blood (PBMCs), unsorted or a sorted subset (not recorded which), taken before or after yellow fever vaccination (not recorded which). The CDR3 loop reads CASSQDGASNEQFF. The CDR3, as DNA: TGCGCCAGCAGCCAAGATGGGGCTAGCAATGAGCAGTTCTTC.